These T cell receptor beta chains were read from a single sample in a study of blood T cell repertoires in COVID-19. Sequenced by immunoSEQ multiplex PCR; TCRdb stores in-frame clones only, minus some. The table lists roughly 150,000 clones, nearly 85% of them singletons, with roughly 3.9% in the top ten. Sequenced: PBMCs or T cells enriched from blood (not recorded which). The receptor source for this set is a man in his forties or fifties in a cohort exposed to, infected with or recovered from COVID-19 (not recorded which). The conserved cysteine and the conserved F or W are not part of the CDR3 here. The order of the fields is J gene, D gene, V gene, CDR3 protein. The D gene is left open where the match is weak.

j_gene: TRBJ1-2; d_gene: TRBD1; v_gene: TRBV7-6; CDR3aa: ASSLGSTGGDGYT
j_gene: TRBJ2-5; d_gene: TRBD2; v_gene: TRBV4-2; CDR3aa: ASSQDSSGRAGETQY
j_gene: TRBJ1-5; d_gene: -; v_gene: TRBV6-1; CDR3aa: ASSDTGNQPQH
j_gene: TRBJ2-5; d_gene: TRBD2; v_gene: TRBV6-5; CDR3aa: ASNPGGLASGAQY
j_gene: TRBJ1-1; d_gene: -; v_gene: TRBV21-1; CDR3aa: ASSKDVRGGEKMNTEAF
j_gene: TRBJ2-5; d_gene: -; v_gene: TRBV3-1/TRBV3-2; CDR3aa: ASSHLTRAQKETQY
j_gene: TRBJ1-2; d_gene: TRBD1; v_gene: TRBV7-9; CDR3aa: ASSLAGQANYGYT
j_gene: TRBJ2-7; d_gene: TRBD2; v_gene: TRBV29-1; CDR3aa: SVDLAGVYEQY
j_gene: TRBJ1-2; d_gene: -; v_gene: TRBV3-1/TRBV3-2; CDR3aa: ASSQGGGATNYGYT
j_gene: TRBJ1-5; d_gene: TRBD1; v_gene: TRBV10-3; CDR3aa: AITGTEGQPQH
j_gene: TRBJ1-2; d_gene: -; v_gene: TRBV6-4; CDR3aa: ASRVGQRVYGYT
j_gene: TRBJ2-3; d_gene: -; v_gene: TRBV5-6; CDR3aa: ASSNRGRGTDTQY
j_gene: TRBJ2-7; d_gene: -; v_gene: TRBV29-1; CDR3aa: SVGTVRAAYEQY
j_gene: TRBJ1-5; d_gene: -; v_gene: TRBV28; CDR3aa: ASSSIQHSNQPQH
j_gene: TRBJ2-3; d_gene: TRBD2; v_gene: TRBV5-1; CDR3aa: ASSLGRGGTDTQY
j_gene: TRBJ2-5; d_gene: -; v_gene: TRBV5-6; CDR3aa: ASSVQETQY
j_gene: TRBJ2-5; d_gene: TRBD1; v_gene: TRBV6-5; CDR3aa: ASRGTAQETQY
j_gene: TRBJ1-1; d_gene: TRBD1; v_gene: TRBV4-1; CDR3aa: ASSQETGGLMNTEAF
j_gene: TRBJ2-7; d_gene: -; v_gene: TRBV27; CDR3aa: ASSLGTEVYEQY
j_gene: TRBJ2-7; d_gene: -; v_gene: TRBV4-3; CDR3aa: ASSHTQGSHEQY
j_gene: TRBJ2-5; d_gene: TRBD1; v_gene: TRBV9; CDR3aa: ASSGAQGTWETQY
j_gene: TRBJ1-6; d_gene: -; v_gene: TRBV27; CDR3aa: ASSPRYNSPLH
j_gene: TRBJ2-7; d_gene: -; v_gene: TRBV7-9; CDR3aa: ASSLAGAGRAD
j_gene: TRBJ1-1; d_gene: -; v_gene: TRBV4-1; CDR3aa: ASSQERPGRTEAF
j_gene: TRBJ2-5; d_gene: TRBD1; v_gene: TRBV25-1; CDR3aa: ASGDREETQY
j_gene: TRBJ1-3; d_gene: -; v_gene: TRBV3-1/TRBV3-2; CDR3aa: ASSQSGTGNTIY
j_gene: TRBJ1-1; d_gene: -; v_gene: TRBV7-9; CDR3aa: ASSTEIGTEAF
j_gene: TRBJ1-1; d_gene: TRBD1; v_gene: TRBV19; CDR3aa: ASSMVTGGPEAF
j_gene: TRBJ2-1; d_gene: TRBD2; v_gene: TRBV5-1; CDR3aa: ASSWTSGGATSYNEQF
j_gene: TRBJ2-2; d_gene: -; v_gene: TRBV5-1; CDR3aa: ASSLVRENTGELF
j_gene: TRBJ2-3; d_gene: -; v_gene: TRBV6-5; CDR3aa: ASSSGMGYTDTQY
j_gene: TRBJ2-3; d_gene: -; v_gene: TRBV3-1/TRBV3-2; CDR3aa: ASSQDPLSPDTQY
j_gene: TRBJ1-1; d_gene: -; v_gene: TRBV25-1; CDR3aa: ASRRTAVSAEAF
j_gene: TRBJ2-7; d_gene: -; v_gene: TRBV10-1; CDR3aa: ASSLGLSYEQY
j_gene: TRBJ2-6; d_gene: -; v_gene: TRBV30; CDR3aa: AWSTPGDSVLT
j_gene: TRBJ2-3; d_gene: -; v_gene: TRBV10-2; CDR3aa: ATSLDTQY
j_gene: TRBJ1-1; d_gene: -; v_gene: TRBV12-3/TRBV12-4; CDR3aa: ASSFDTEAF
j_gene: TRBJ1-6; d_gene: -; v_gene: TRBV9; CDR3aa: ASSGDRMNSPLH
j_gene: TRBJ2-3; d_gene: -; v_gene: TRBV7-7; CDR3aa: ASSPGGPSGTDTQY
j_gene: TRBJ2-5; d_gene: -; v_gene: TRBV18; CDR3aa: ASSLSGTRQETQY